This T cell receptor (beta chain) was recovered during a study of tumor-infiltrating lymphocytes in oesophageal squamous cell carcinoma. TCRdb reprocessed the PCR reads via MiXCR and lists one record per CDR3 protein. The data show 6,000 to 6,500 distinct CDR3 sequences, approximately 14% seen once. In its sample, this clonotype was seen many times. V shed 5 bases and J shed 8 bases, with 18 bases lying between them. The CDR3 runs to 14 residues. Germline CDR1 SEHNR, CDR2 FQNEAQ (reference sequence). The chain couples TRBV7-9 to TRBJ1-2, with a weak D call TRBD1 (6 bases). Specimen: esophageal tumor tissue. This clonotype was sampled from a male donor with esophageal squamous cell carcinoma. CDR3: CASSPQVGGDGYTF. The CDR3, as DNA: TGTGCCAGCAGCCCCCAAGTAGGGGGAGACGGCTACACCTTC.